This T cell receptor beta chain is drawn from a study of blood T cell repertoires in COVID-19. Study as a whole: The analysed material was cDNA or gDNA that came from T cells, B-cell-depleted T cells, or PBMCs.

In the source study's methods: The assay estimated nucleated cells by amplifying reference gene primers. Clones were read by immunoSEQ multiplex PCR, and TCRdb kept only the in-frame ones, dropping some. V and J calls and clone size are given by that table; D and trimming were obtained from the DNA. Counted here are 250,000 to 300,000 clones, around 90% occurring once; the ten biggest clones make up approximately 0.94%. The TCR comes from a middle-aged woman who had recovered from COVID-19. Sequencing input: peripheral blood.

The CDR3 sequence is CASSLAGFVGSPYEQYF. Written as DNA, the CDR3 is TGCGCCAGCAGCTTGGCCGGATTTGTCGGGTCCCCCTACGAGCAGTACTTC. V is TRBV5-1 and J is TRBJ2-7; no reliable D call. Trimming shortened V by 0 bases and J by 2 bases, and 18 bases separated the two germline ends. CDR1 and CDR2 from the germline V gene are SGHRS and YFSETQ. This CDR3 has 17 residues.